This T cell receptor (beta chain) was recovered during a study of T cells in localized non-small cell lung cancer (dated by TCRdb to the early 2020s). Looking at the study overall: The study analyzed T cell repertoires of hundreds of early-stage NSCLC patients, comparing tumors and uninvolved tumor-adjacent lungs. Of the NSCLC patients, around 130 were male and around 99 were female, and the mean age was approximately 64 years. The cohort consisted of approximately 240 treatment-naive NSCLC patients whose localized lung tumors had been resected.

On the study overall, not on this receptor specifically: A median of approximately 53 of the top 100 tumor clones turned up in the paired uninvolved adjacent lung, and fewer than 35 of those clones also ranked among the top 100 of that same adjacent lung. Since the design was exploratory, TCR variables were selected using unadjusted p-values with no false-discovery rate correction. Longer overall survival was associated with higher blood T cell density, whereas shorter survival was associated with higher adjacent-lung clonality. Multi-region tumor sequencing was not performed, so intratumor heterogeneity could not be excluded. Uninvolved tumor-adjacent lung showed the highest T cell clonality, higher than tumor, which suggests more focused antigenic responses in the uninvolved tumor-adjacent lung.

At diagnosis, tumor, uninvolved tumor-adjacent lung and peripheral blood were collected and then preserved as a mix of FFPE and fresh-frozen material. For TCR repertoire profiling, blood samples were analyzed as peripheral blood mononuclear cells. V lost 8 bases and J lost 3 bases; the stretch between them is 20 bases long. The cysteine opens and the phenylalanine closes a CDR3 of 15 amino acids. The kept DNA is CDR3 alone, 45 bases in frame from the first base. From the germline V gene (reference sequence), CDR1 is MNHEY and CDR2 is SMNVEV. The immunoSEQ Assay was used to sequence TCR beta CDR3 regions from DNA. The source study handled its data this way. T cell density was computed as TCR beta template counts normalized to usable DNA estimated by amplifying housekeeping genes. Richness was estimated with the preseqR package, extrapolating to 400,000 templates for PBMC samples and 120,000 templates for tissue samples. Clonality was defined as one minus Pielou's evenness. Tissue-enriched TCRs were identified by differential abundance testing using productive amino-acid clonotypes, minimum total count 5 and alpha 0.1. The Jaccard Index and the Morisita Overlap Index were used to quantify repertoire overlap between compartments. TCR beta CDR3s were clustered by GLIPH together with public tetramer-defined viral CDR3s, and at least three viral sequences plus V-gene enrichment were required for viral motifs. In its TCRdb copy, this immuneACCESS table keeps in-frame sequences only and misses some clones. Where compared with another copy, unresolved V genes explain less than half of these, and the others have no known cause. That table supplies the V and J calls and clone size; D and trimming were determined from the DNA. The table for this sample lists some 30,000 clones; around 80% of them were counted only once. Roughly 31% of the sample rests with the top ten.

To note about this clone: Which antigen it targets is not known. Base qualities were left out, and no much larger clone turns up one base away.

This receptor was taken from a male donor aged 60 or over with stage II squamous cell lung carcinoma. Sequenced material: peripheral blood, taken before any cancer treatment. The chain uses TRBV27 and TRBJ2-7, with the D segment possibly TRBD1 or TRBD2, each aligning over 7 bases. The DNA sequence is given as TGTGCCAGCGGAAATTCACAGGGGAGGGTCTACGAGCAGTACTTC. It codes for CASGNSQGRVYEQYF.